This T cell receptor (beta chain) originates from a study of Ad26.COV2.S vaccination and SARS-CoV-2 variants. Study summary: Donor participated within the Ad26.COV2.S arm of the COV1001 trial.

General observations from the study: The study found similar non-spike TCR breadth in vaccine and placebo recipients. Researchers cautioned that TCR breadth and depth analyses may have underestimated total T cell responses.

Note on this clone: Its antigen is not identified.

This sample's treatment: some 20 received Ad26.COV2.S at low or high dose, single or two shots; roughly five received placebo; per-sample allocation not given. Each sample was drawn 63 days after the first injection (of vaccine or placebo). Germline CDR1 reads LNHDA; CDR2 reads SQIVND (reference sequence). The CDR3 spans 12 residues. V was pared by 3 bases and J by 5 bases, with 6 bases between. Profiling relied on immunoSEQ multiplex PCR, and the TCRdb table lists in-frame clones only, not all of them. The profile shows about 680,000 clones, 89% of them singletons. Sequenced material: peripheral blood, taken in a trial of Ad26.COV2.S vaccine versus placebo. This receptor was identified in a person between 18 and 65 years old who received the Ad26.COV2.S COVID-19 vaccine or a placebo. V is TRBV19 and J is TRBJ2-3, with D hard to call. CDR3 DNA sequence: TGTGCCAGTAGTATCCCGTTAGATACGCAGTATTTT. Its translation: CASSIPLDTQYF.